What follows describes a single T cell receptor (beta chain). What it binds is not known. In every patient, relapse followed autologous stem cell transplantation, while exposure to brentuximab vedotin differed. The CDR3 is 16 amino acids. Germline V CDR1 and CDR2: LGHNA, YSLEER. Trimming removed 1 base at V and 7 bases at J, with 16 bases between. Clones were read by immunoSEQ multiplex PCR, and TCRdb kept only the in-frame ones, dropping some. The sample contains under 30,000 clones, about 65% of which appear only once. This sample was taken from a study of PD-1 blockade in classical Hodgkin lymphoma. Study-level background: Once every 2 weeks, patients received intravenous nivolumab at 3 mg/kg. Findings of the study overall: Reports described newly diagnosed patients as having lower baseline TCR diversity than healthy donors.

The clonotype comes from a human donor with classical Hodgkin lymphoma. The sequencing used peripheral blood mononuclear cells (PBMCs), collected at baseline. J is TRBJ1-4 and V is TRBV4-3; D not certain. CDR3 in DNA: TGCGCCAGCAGCCAAGGAAGGTCGGACGGGAGTGAAAAACTGTTTTTT. It yields the protein CASSQGRSDGSEKLFF.